This T cell receptor (beta chain) was retrieved from a study of CD8+ T cells in alopecia areata. Findings and caveats of the study: Because one nonresponder was included, the link of baseline CD8+ expansion to response is considered uncertain.

With respect to this clone: Antigen unknown.

RNA extraction was followed by reverse transcription into cDNA, which acted as the sequencing template. The protocol was immunoSEQ multiplex PCR, while the TCRdb copy is restricted to in-frame clones and leaves out a portion. The data contain roughly 170,000 clones, about three fifths of them singletons. Treatment given: oral pan-JAK inhibitor, 5-10 mg twice daily. Peripheral blood samples and lesional scalp punch biopsies were obtained from alopecia areata patients. CD4+ and CD8+ T cells were sorted from PBMCs. The CDR3 contains 13 residues. Germline V lookup: CDR1 SGDLS, CDR2 YYNGEE. V was trimmed by 4 bases and J by 3 bases, leaving 9 bases between them.

This receptor was obtained from a human donor with alopecia areata. The chain couples TRBV9 to TRBJ2-3; D is ambiguous. Specimen: CD8+ T cells sorted from blood, collected at week 24, from a patient treated with tofacitinib. In nucleotides, the CDR3 is TGTGCCAGCAGCCTCCTCGTAACAGATACGCAGTATTTT. Its protein product is CASSLLVTDTQYF.